This entry features one T cell receptor beta chain sequence. Its matching antigen is unknown. The V and J ends lost 2 bases and 2 bases, in that order; junction bases with no gene match: 5. The CDR3 sequence is 15 residues long. Germline loops: CDR1 MGHRA, CDR2 YSYEKL. TCRdb's copy holds only in-frame clones and misses some; the assay was immunoSEQ multiplex PCR. The data show roughly 150,000 clones, with approximately 85% seen just once and around 8.6% held by the top ten. This record belongs to a study of T cell responses to AZD1222 COVID-19 vaccine. Study-wide points: With two AZD1222 doses given, Spike-specific TCR breadth and depth both rose.

This chain uses TRBV4-1 with TRBJ2-7; 8 nucleotides agree with TRBD1. This TCR was recovered from an adult in good health. Sequencing used peripheral blood, obtained on day 0 of AZD1222 vaccination. The CDR3 sequence is CASSQPDRAAYEQYF. The CDR3, as DNA: TGCGCCAGCAGCCAACCGGACAGGGCTGCCTACGAGCAGTACTTC.